This T cell receptor (beta chain) was found in a study of cytomegalovirus exposure and HLA in healthy donors. General study points: Later, an analysis found that TCR clusters from the first cohort tended to co-occur in the 95 to 150 validation repertoires. The authors enumerated 150 to 200 TCR beta chains as linked to cytomegalovirus. It was reportedly the case that the classifier diagnosed cytomegalovirus status with high specificity and sensitivity.

Details on this clone: Its antigen is as yet unknown.

Separate from the approximately 650-subject first cohort, the roughly 120-subject validation cohort was the one that the donors belonged to. Using immunoSEQ multiplex PCR, the repertoire was profiled, and TCRdb retains in-frame clones only, with some absent. The table shows 45,000 to 70,000 clones, with about 92% occurring only once. V lost 1 base to trimming and J lost 6 bases; unmatched junction nucleotides: 14. This CDR3 spans 17 amino acids. Germline V CDR1 and CDR2: MGHRA, YSYEKL. V usage is TRBV4-1 and J usage is TRBJ2-7; 8 nucleotides agree with TRBD2. The sequenced sample was PBMCs. The TCR sequence derives from a young man in good health and CMV-seronegative. The CDR3, as DNA: TGCGCCAGCAGCCAAGTTTTAACGGGAGGGCCAGTTGTCGAGCAGTACTTC. Its translation is CASSQVLTGGPVVEQYF.